These T cell receptor beta chains were read from a single sample in a study of blood T cell repertoires in COVID-19. Sequencing used immunoSEQ multiplex PCR; TCRdb keeps in-frame clones, though not all of them. The table has 40,000 to 60,000 clones, about 87% seen once. What was sequenced was peripheral blood. The receptor source for this set is a woman older than 75 with COVID-19, enrolled during active disease. CDR3s include the opening cysteine and the closing phenylalanine or tryptophan. Each record gives: clone size, V gene, J gene, D gene, CDR3 protein, CDR3 DNA. The D gene is left open where the match is weak. Some rows mark clone size as missing; the rest say once, few, many or name a class of expanded clone.

clone_size: -
v_call: TRBV18
j_call: TRBJ1-2
d_call: TRBD1
cdr3_aa: CASSQGQGFYGYTF
cdr3_nt: TGTGCCAGCTCACAGGGACAGGGGTTCTATGGCTACACCTTC

clone_size: few
v_call: TRBV7-9
j_call: TRBJ2-7
d_call: TRBD2
cdr3_aa: CASSTYRGQGTSGSSYEQYF
cdr3_nt: TGTGCCAGCAGCACATACAGGGGGCAGGGGACTAGCGGGAGCTCCTACGAGCAGTACTTC

clone_size: -
v_call: TRBV28
j_call: TRBJ2-1
d_call: -
cdr3_aa: CASRARDEQFF
cdr3_nt: TGTGCCAGCAGGGCCCGGGATGAGCAGTTCTTC

clone_size: -
v_call: TRBV11-3
j_call: TRBJ2-1
d_call: -
cdr3_aa: CASSLPGVSNEQFF
cdr3_nt: TGTGCCAGCAGCTTACCGGGAGTTAGTAATGAGCAGTTCTTC

clone_size: -
v_call: TRBV6-5
j_call: TRBJ2-4
d_call: -
cdr3_aa: CASFGREAKNIQYF
cdr3_nt: TGTGCCAGCTTTGGACGGGAAGCCAAAAACATTCAGTACTTC

clone_size: -
v_call: TRBV7-9
j_call: TRBJ1-5
d_call: -
cdr3_aa: CASSLDGSVNQPQHF
cdr3_nt: TGTGCCAGCAGCTTAGACGGAAGCGTTAATCAGCCCCAGCATTTT

clone_size: -
v_call: TRBV7-9
j_call: TRBJ2-7
d_call: -
cdr3_aa: CASSPQGAEQYF
cdr3_nt: TGTGCCAGCAGCCCTCAAGGGGCCGAGCAGTACTTC

clone_size: -
v_call: TRBV29-1
j_call: TRBJ2-7
d_call: TRBD2
cdr3_aa: CSVFFGGTSFTHEQYF
cdr3_nt: TGCAGCGTCTTCTTTGGCGGGACTAGTTTCACCCACGAGCAGTACTTC

clone_size: once
v_call: TRBV28
j_call: TRBJ1-5
d_call: -
cdr3_aa: CASKLVSNQPQHF
cdr3_nt: TGTGCCAGCAAATTAGTGAGCAATCAGCCCCAGCATTTT

clone_size: -
v_call: TRBV11-2
j_call: TRBJ1-1
d_call: -
cdr3_aa: CASSLGQMNTEAFF
cdr3_nt: TGTGCCAGCAGCTTGGGGCAGATGAACACTGAAGCTTTCTTT

clone_size: -
v_call: TRBV2
j_call: TRBJ2-7
d_call: -
cdr3_aa: CASSESSPDEQYF
cdr3_nt: TGTGCCAGCAGTGAAAGCTCCCCCGACGAGCAGTACTTC

clone_size: -
v_call: TRBV5-1
j_call: TRBJ1-2
d_call: -
cdr3_aa: CASSSRGSDGYTF
cdr3_nt: TGCGCCAGCAGCTCAAGAGGGTCGGATGGCTACACCTTC

clone_size: -
v_call: TRBV9
j_call: TRBJ2-1
d_call: TRBD2
cdr3_aa: CASSETSGGADEQFF
cdr3_nt: TGTGCCAGCAGCGAAACTAGCGGGGGGGCGGATGAGCAGTTCTTC

clone_size: -
v_call: TRBV3-1/TRBV3-2
j_call: TRBJ2-3
d_call: -
cdr3_aa: CASSQDLTGWGTDTQYF
cdr3_nt: TGTGCCAGCAGCCAAGATCTCACGGGATGGGGCACAGATACGCAGTATTTT

clone_size: -
v_call: TRBV5-1
j_call: TRBJ2-5
d_call: TRBD2
cdr3_aa: CASRMGLNIRTQYF
cdr3_nt: TGCGCCAGCAGAATGGGACTAAATATCAGGACCCAGTACTTC

clone_size: -
v_call: TRBV11-2
j_call: TRBJ2-5
d_call: TRBD2
cdr3_aa: CASSPWTSGGGETQYF
cdr3_nt: TGTGCCAGCAGCCCCTGGACTAGCGGGGGAGGCGAGACCCAGTACTTC

clone_size: -
v_call: TRBV30
j_call: TRBJ1-2
d_call: TRBD1
cdr3_aa: CAWSAGGQMGYTF
cdr3_nt: TGTGCCTGGAGTGCAGGGGGCCAAATGGGCTACACCTTC

clone_size: -
v_call: TRBV7-9
j_call: TRBJ2-3
d_call: -
cdr3_aa: CASSLVSVPTDTQYF
cdr3_nt: TGTGCCAGCAGCTTAGTCTCGGTCCCCACAGATACGCAGTATTTT

clone_size: -
v_call: TRBV9
j_call: TRBJ2-7
d_call: TRBD1
cdr3_aa: CASSVGTGVYEQYF
cdr3_nt: TGTGCCAGCAGCGTAGGGACAGGCGTCTACGAGCAGTACTTC

clone_size: -
v_call: TRBV19
j_call: TRBJ1-1
d_call: TRBD1
cdr3_aa: CASSAEGAANTEAFF
cdr3_nt: TGTGCCAGTAGTGCCGAGGGGGCAGCCAACACTGAAGCTTTCTTT

clone_size: -
v_call: TRBV5-1
j_call: TRBJ2-1
d_call: -
cdr3_aa: CASSLVQGFLDEQFF
cdr3_nt: TGCGCCAGCAGCTTGGTACAGGGATTTCTGGATGAGCAGTTCTTC

clone_size: -
v_call: TRBV6-4
j_call: TRBJ2-1
d_call: TRBD2
cdr3_aa: CASSDSSGVYYNEQFF
cdr3_nt: TGTGCCAGCAGTGACTCTAGCGGGGTATACTACAATGAGCAGTTCTTC

clone_size: once
v_call: TRBV19
j_call: TRBJ1-1
d_call: -
cdr3_aa: CASSPLGGGTEAFF
cdr3_nt: TGTGCCAGTAGCCCCCTCGGGGGGGGAACTGAAGCTTTCTTT

clone_size: -
v_call: TRBV2
j_call: TRBJ1-2
d_call: TRBD1
cdr3_aa: CASRNRTGAPGYTF
cdr3_nt: TGTGCCAGCAGAAACAGGACAGGGGCCCCCGGCTACACCTTC

clone_size: -
v_call: TRBV18
j_call: TRBJ2-1
d_call: TRBD2
cdr3_aa: CASSPLASGQGNEQFF
cdr3_nt: TGTGCCAGCTCACCGCTAGCTAGCGGGCAAGGGAATGAGCAGTTCTTC

clone_size: -
v_call: TRBV10-2
j_call: TRBJ2-5
d_call: TRBD2
cdr3_aa: CASKSGGLRWTQYF
cdr3_nt: TGCGCCAGCAAGAGCGGGGGCCTCCGATGGACCCAGTACTTC

clone_size: -
v_call: TRBV5-1
j_call: TRBJ1-5
d_call: -
cdr3_aa: CASRRKGRSRSGNQPQHF
cdr3_nt: TGCGCCAGCAGAAGGAAGGGGAGGTCGCGTTCCGGCAATCAGCCCCAGCATTTT

clone_size: -
v_call: TRBV6-5
j_call: TRBJ1-2
d_call: -
cdr3_aa: CASSPSGGNYGYTF
cdr3_nt: TGTGCCAGCAGCCCGAGCGGGGGGAACTATGGCTACACCTTC

clone_size: -
v_call: TRBV5-1
j_call: TRBJ2-1
d_call: TRBD2
cdr3_aa: CASSYGLAGGNEQFF
cdr3_nt: TGCGCCAGCAGCTACGGACTAGCGGGGGGAAATGAGCAGTTCTTC

clone_size: -
v_call: TRBV5-1
j_call: TRBJ1-4
d_call: TRBD1
cdr3_aa: CASSGQGEKLFF
cdr3_nt: TGCGCCAGCAGCGGACAGGGTGAAAAACTGTTTTTT

clone_size: -
v_call: TRBV25-1
j_call: TRBJ1-1
d_call: TRBD1
cdr3_aa: CASSDPGTGWAEAFF
cdr3_nt: TGTGCCAGCAGTGACCCCGGGACAGGGTGGGCTGAAGCTTTCTTT